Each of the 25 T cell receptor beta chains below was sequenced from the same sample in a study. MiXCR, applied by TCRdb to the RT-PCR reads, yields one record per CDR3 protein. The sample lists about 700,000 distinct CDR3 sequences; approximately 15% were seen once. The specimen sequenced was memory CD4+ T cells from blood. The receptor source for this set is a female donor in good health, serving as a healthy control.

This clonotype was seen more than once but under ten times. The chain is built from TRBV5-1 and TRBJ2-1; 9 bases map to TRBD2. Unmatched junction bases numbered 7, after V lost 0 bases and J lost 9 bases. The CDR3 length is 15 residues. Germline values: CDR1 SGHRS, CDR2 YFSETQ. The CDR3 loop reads CASSLVSSGAGEQFF. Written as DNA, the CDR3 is TGCGCCAGCAGCTTGGTGTCTAGCGGGGCGGGTGAGCAGTTCTTC.

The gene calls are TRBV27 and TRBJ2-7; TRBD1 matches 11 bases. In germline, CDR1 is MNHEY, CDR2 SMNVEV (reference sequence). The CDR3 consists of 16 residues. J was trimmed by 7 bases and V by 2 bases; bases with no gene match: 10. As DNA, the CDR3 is TGTGCCAGCAGTTTAACGGGACAGGGGGGACGGATAGAGCAGTACTTC. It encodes CASSLTGQGGRIEQYF.

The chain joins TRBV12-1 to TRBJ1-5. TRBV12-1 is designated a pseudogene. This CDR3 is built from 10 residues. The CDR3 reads CASSFRPQHF. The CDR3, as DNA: TGTGCCAGCAGCTTCCGGCCCCAGCATTTT.

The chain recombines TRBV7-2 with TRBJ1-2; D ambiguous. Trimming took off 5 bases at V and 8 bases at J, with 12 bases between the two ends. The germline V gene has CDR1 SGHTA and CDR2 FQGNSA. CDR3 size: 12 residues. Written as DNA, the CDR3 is TGTGCCAGCAGCCCTAGCTTCGGGGGCTACACCTTC. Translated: CASSPSFGGYTF.

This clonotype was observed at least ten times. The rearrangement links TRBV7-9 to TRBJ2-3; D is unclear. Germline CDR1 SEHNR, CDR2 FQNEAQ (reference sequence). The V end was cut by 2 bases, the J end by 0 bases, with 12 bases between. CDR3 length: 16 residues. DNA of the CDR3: TGTGCCAGCAGCTTAATCTCGTGGGAAAGCACAGATACGCAGTATTTT. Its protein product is CASSLISWESTDTQYF.

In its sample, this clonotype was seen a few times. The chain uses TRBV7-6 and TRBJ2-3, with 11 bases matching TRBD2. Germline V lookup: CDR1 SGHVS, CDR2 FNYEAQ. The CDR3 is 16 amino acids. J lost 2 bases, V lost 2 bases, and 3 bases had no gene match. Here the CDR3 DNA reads TGTGCCAGCAGCTTAATAGCGGGGGGGCTCACAGATACGCAGTATTTT. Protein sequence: CASSLIAGGLTDTQYF.

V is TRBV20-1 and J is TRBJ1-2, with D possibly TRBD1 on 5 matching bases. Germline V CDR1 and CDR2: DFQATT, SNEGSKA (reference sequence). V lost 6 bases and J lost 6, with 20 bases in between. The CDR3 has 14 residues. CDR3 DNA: TGCAGTGCCCTAGGAGGGGCGCTTGTGGATGGCTACACCTTC. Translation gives CSALGGALVDGYTF.

CDR3 bases: TGTGCCAGCAGTGACCCCCGGGACAGGGTCTATGGCTACACCTTC. Its translation is CASSDPRDRVYGYTF. V usage is TRBV6-5 and J usage is TRBJ1-2, with 9 bases lining up with TRBD1. Germline V gives CDR1 MNHEY, CDR2 SVGAGI. The CDR3 sequence is 15 residues long. V lost 5 bases to trimming and J lost 4 bases; unmatched junction nucleotides: 8.

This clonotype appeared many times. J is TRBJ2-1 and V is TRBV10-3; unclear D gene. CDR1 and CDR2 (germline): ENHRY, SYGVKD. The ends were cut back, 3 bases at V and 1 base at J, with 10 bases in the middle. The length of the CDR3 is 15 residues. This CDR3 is CAISDSAVSYNEQFF. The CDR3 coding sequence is TGTGCCATCAGTGATAGTGCAGTGTCCTACAATGAGCAGTTCTTC.

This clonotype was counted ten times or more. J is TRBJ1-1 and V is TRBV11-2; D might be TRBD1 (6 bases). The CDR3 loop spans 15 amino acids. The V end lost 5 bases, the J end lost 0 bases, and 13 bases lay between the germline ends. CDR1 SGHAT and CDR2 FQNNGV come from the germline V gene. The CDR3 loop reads CASSPPGALNTEAFF. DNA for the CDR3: TGTGCCAGCAGCCCCCCAGGGGCCCTGAACACTGAAGCTTTCTTT.

CDR3 DNA sequence: TGCGCCAGCAGCAGCGCGACGCGTCCCCTCGAGCAGTACTTC. Amino acids: CASSSATRPLEQYF. V is TRBV5-1 and J is TRBJ2-7, with D uncertain. Germline values: CDR1 SGHRS, CDR2 YFSETQ. Between the trimmed V and J ends, which lost 4 bases and 6 bases, there was a span of 17 bases. The CDR3 has 14 amino acids.

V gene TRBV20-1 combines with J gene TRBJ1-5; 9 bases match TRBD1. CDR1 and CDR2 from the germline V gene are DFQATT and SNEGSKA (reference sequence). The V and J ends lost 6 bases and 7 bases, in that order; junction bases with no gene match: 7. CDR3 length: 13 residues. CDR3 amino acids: CSAADRGRQPQHF. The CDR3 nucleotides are TGCAGTGCAGCGGACAGGGGAAGACAGCCCCAGCATTTT.

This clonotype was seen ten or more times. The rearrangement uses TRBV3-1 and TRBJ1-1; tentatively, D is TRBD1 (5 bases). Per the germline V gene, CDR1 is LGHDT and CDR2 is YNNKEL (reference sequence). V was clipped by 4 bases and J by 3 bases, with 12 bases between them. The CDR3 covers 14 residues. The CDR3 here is CASSLQGPDTEAFF. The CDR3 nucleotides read TGTGCCAGCAGCCTCCAGGGACCGGACACTGAAGCTTTCTTT.

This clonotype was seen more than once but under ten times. CDR3 nucleotides: TGCGCCAGCAGCTTGGCTGTAGGCGGAGAGAAGACCCAGTACTTC. Protein product: CASSLAVGGEKTQYF. This chain connects TRBV5-1 to TRBJ2-5; D not resolved. The CDR3 contains 15 residues. V was pared by 0 bases and J by 6 bases, with 15 bases between. Per the germline V gene, CDR1 is SGHRS and CDR2 is YFSETQ.

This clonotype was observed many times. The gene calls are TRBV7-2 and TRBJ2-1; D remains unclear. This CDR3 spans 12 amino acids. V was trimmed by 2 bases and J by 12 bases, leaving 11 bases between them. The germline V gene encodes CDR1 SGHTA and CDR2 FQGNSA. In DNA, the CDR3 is TGTGCCAGCAGCTTACCGGCCCGGCCGCAGTTCTTC. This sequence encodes CASSLPARPQFF.

The CDR3 protein is CASSPRSDSNQPQHF. The CDR3 DNA sequence: TGTGCCAGCAGCCCGAGATCAGATAGCAATCAGCCCCAGCATTTT. The chain couples TRBV3-1 to TRBJ1-5; no clear D gene. The CDR3 runs to 15 residues. V gave up 4 bases and J gave up 0 bases, with 10 bases separating them. Germline loops: CDR1 LGHDT, CDR2 YNNKEL (reference sequence). Complete variable domain (other parts from reference TRBV3-1 and TRBJ1-5): DTAVSQTPKYLVTQMGNDKSIKCEQNLGHDTMYWYKQDSKKFLKIMFSYNNKELIINETVPNRFSPKSPDKAHLNLHINSLELGDSAVYFCASSPRSDSNQPQHFGDGTRLSIL.

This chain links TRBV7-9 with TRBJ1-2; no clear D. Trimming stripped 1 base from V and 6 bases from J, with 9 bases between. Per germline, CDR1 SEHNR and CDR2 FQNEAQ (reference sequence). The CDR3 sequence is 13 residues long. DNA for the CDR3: TGTGCCAGCAGCTTAGGGGAGTGGAATGGCTACACCTTC. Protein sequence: CASSLGEWNGYTF. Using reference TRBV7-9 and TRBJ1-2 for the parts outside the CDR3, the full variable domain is DTGVSQNPRHKITKRGQNVTFRCDPISEHNRLYWYRQTLGQGPEFLTYFQNEAQLEKSRLLSDRFSAERPKGSFSTLEIQRTEQGDSAMYLCASSLGEWNGYTFGSGTRLTVV.

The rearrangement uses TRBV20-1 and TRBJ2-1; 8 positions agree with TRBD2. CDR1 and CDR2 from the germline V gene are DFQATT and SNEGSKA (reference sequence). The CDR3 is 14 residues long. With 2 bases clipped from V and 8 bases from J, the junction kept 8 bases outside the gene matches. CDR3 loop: CSARSGSFSDEQFF. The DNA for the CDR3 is TGCAGTGCTAGAAGCGGGAGTTTTTCCGATGAGCAGTTCTTC.

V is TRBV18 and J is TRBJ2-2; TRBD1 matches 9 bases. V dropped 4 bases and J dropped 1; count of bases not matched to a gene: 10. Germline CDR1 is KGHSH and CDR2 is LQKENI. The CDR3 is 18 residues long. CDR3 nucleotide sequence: TGTGCCAGCTCACTAAATTCGCCGGGACAGGGGAACACCGGGGAGCTGTTTTTT. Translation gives CASSLNSPGQGNTGELFF.

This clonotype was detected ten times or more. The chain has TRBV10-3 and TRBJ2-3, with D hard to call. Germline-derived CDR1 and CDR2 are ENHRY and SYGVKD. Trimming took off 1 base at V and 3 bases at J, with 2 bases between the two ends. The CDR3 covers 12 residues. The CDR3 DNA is TGTGCCATCAGTGAGTTAACAGATACGCAGTATTTT. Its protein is CAISELTDTQYF.

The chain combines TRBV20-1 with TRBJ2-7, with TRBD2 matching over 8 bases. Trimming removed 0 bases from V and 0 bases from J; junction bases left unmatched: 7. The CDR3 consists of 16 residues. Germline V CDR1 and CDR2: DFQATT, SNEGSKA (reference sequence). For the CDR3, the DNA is TGCAGTGCTAGAGAGGGGCAACTAGCGGACTCCTACGAGCAGTACTTC. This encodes CSAREGQLADSYEQYF.

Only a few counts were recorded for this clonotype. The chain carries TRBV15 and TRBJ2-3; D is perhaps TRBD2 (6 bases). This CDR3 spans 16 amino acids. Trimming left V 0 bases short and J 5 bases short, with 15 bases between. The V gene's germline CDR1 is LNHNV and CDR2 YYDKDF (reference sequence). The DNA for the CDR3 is TGTGCCACCAGCAGAGATTGGGGGACCGGGAGAGATACGCAGTATTTT. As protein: CATSRDWGTGRDTQYF.

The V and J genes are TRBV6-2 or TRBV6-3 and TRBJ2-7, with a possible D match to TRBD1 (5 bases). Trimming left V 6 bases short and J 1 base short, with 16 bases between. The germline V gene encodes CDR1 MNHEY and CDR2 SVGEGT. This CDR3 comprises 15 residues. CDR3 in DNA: TGTGCCAGCAGCCGCGCCCAGACAGTTTCCTACGAGCAGTACTTC. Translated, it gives CASSRAQTVSYEQYF.

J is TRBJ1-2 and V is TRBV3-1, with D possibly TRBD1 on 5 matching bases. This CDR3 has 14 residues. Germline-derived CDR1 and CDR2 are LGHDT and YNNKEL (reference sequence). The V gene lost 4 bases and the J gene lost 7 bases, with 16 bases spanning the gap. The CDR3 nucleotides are TGTGCCAGCAGCCCTCGGGGAGGGGCGTCTGGCTACACCTTC. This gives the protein CASSPRGGASGYTF.

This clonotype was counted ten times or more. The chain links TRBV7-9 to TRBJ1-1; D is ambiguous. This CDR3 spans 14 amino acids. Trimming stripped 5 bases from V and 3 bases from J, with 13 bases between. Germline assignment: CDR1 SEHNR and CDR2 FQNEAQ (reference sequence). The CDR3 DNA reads TGTGCCAGCAGCCCGAGGGCGACCGACACTGAAGCTTTCTTT. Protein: CASSPRATDTEAFF. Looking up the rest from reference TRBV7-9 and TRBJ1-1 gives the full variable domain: DTGVSQNPRHKITKRGQNVTFRCDPISEHNRLYWYRQTLGQGPEFLTYFQNEAQLEKSRLLSDRFSAERPKGSFSTLEIQRTEQGDSAMYLCASSPRATDTEAFFGQGTRLTVV.